This passage covers 18 T cell receptor beta chains from one sample sequenced in a study of blood T cell repertoires in COVID-19. Libraries were prepared by immunoSEQ multiplex PCR; TCRdb keeps only in-frame clonotypes and omits some of them. The repertoire holds approximately 430,000 clones, with 80% to 90% as singletons. Sequenced input: peripheral blood. The origin of the receptors is a woman between 25 and 40 years old with active or convalescent COVID-19.

This chain links TRBV5-4 with TRBJ2-5, with TRBD1 matching 8 bases. The germline V gene has CDR1 SGHNT and CDR2 YYREEE (reference sequence). V lost 0 bases, J lost 1 base, and 2 bases stayed unmatched. The CDR3 sequence is 15 residues long. The CDR3, as DNA: TGTGCCAGCAGCTTGGGACAGGGGACCCAAGAGACCCAGTACTTC. Amino acid sequence: CASSLGQGTQETQYF.

This sequence joins TRBV14 and TRBJ2-1; D is unclear. The CDR3 is 15 residues long. Looked up from germline, CDR1 is SGHDN and CDR2 is FVKESK. Trimming stripped 1 base from V and 0 bases from J, with 7 bases between. The CDR3 nucleotides are TGTGCCAGCAGCCAAGGACTGACCTCCTACAATGAGCAGTTCTTC. It encodes CASSQGLTSYNEQFF.

CDR3 in DNA: TGCAGCGTTGTTGGGGGGGCGATCTATGGCTACACCTTC. This codes for CSVVGGAIYGYTF. The rearrangement joins TRBV29-1 to TRBJ1-2; D may be TRBD1 (6 bases). This CDR3 is 13 amino acids long. CDR1 SQVTM and CDR2 ANQGSEA come from the germline V gene. The V end was cut by 4 bases, the J end by 4 bases, with 13 bases between.

The chain recombines TRBV15 with TRBJ1-1; TRBD1 might be the D (6 bases). V gave up 3 bases and J gave up 11 bases, with 19 bases separating them. This CDR3 region has 14 residues. Germline lookup yields CDR1 LNHNV and CDR2 YYDKDF (reference sequence). The CDR3 region is CATSSVRDTGRAFF. Here the CDR3 DNA reads TGTGCCACCAGCAGCGTTCGGGACACCGGGCGGGCTTTCTTT.

The rearrangement joins TRBV4-1 to TRBJ2-1; TRBD1 aligns across 10 bases. Germline V gene lookup returns CDR1 MGHRA and CDR2 YSYEKL. The V and J ends lost 1 base and 8 bases, in that order; junction bases with no gene match: 11. The CDR3 extends over 17 amino acids. CDR3 residues: CASSQAAGQGLGDEQFF. CDR3 sequence (DNA): TGCGCCAGCAGCCAAGCCGCGGGACAGGGGCTTGGCGATGAGCAGTTCTTC.

J is TRBJ2-7 and V is TRBV11-2, with D unclear. The V gene lost 2 bases and the J gene lost 3 bases, with 11 bases spanning the gap. The CDR3 sequence is 14 residues long. Germline V gene data show CDR1 as SGHAT and CDR2 as FQNNGV. This chain's CDR3 is CASSLLHSGYEQYF. The CDR3 DNA is TGTGCCAGCAGCTTACTCCACTCTGGCTACGAGCAGTACTTC.

The genes are TRBV19 and TRBJ1-5, with D possibly TRBD1 on 6 matching bases. V lost 2 bases to trimming and J lost 7 bases, with 18 bases between them. CDR1 is LNHDA and CDR2 is SQIVND in the germline V gene (reference sequence). The CDR3 runs to 16 residues. The CDR3 loop is CASSISDSLRGQPQHF. The CDR3 DNA is TGTGCCAGTAGTATATCGGACAGTTTACGGGGACAGCCCCAGCATTTT.

The rearrangement links TRBV6-5 to TRBJ1-3; 8 bases are shared with TRBD1. J gave up 5 bases and V 6 bases, and 9 bases lay outside the gene matches. Germline CDR1 reads MNHEY; CDR2 reads SVGAGI. The CDR3 is 15 amino acids. This CDR3 is CASRNPGQGRNTIYF. CDR3 in DNA: TGTGCCAGCAGAAATCCTGGACAGGGTCGAAACACCATATATTTT.

The CDR3 region has the DNA TGTGCCAGCATGTCGAGGGGGACACTAGCCAAAAACATTCAGTACTTC. It yields the protein CASMSRGTLAKNIQYF. This rearrangement joins TRBV28 to TRBJ2-4; D might be TRBD1 (6 bases). CDR1 and CDR2 from the germline V gene are MDHEN and SYDVKM. V lost 7 bases and J lost 0, with 16 bases in between. This CDR3 is built from 16 residues. Full variable domain (remainder filled in from reference TRBV28 and TRBJ2-4): DVKVTQSSRYLVKRTGEKVFLECVQDMDHENMFWYRQDPGLGLRLIYFSYDVKMKEKGDIPEGYSVSREKKERFSLILESASTNQTSMYLCASMSRGTLAKNIQYFGAGTRLSVL.

The CDR3 region is CASSLGLVAWKFF. The CDR3 coding sequence is TGTGCCAGCAGCTTAGGACTTGTAGCGTGGAAGTTCTTC. The genes are TRBV7-2 and TRBJ2-1; D might be TRBD2 (5 bases). V was trimmed by 1 base and J by 14 bases, leaving 15 bases between them. The germline V gene has CDR1 SGHTA and CDR2 FQGNSA. The CDR3 has 13 amino acids.

Of note for this clone: Other DNA sequences in the sample encode the same CDR3. The rearrangement links TRBV6-1 to TRBJ2-2; D unclear. The CDR3 has 14 amino acids. Germline V gene data show CDR1 as MNHNS and CDR2 as SASEGT. Trimming stripped 2 bases from V and 0 bases from J, with 4 bases between. CDR3 amino acids: CASSETANTGELFF. Here the CDR3 DNA reads TGTGCCAGCAGTGAAACAGCGAACACCGGGGAGCTGTTTTTT.

V gene TRBV30 combines with J gene TRBJ2-7, with 7 bases that match TRBD1. This CDR3 is 11 amino acids long. Germline V gene sequence: CDR1 GTSNPN, CDR2 SVGIG (reference sequence). V shed 5 bases, J shed 2 bases, and the junction held 0 bases outside the gene matches. This chain's CDR3 is CAWDRAYEQYF. The CDR3 DNA is TGTGCCTGGGACAGGGCCTACGAGCAGTACTTC.

This chain uses TRBV4-2 with TRBJ2-1, with D tentatively TRBD2 (5 bases). V shed 6 bases and J shed 8 bases, with 20 bases lying between them. Germline assignment: CDR1 LGHNA and CDR2 YNFKEQ. This CDR3 contains 15 residues. This CDR3 is CASSSQDREEDEQFF. The CDR3 DNA reads TGTGCCAGCAGTAGCCAGGATCGGGAAGAGGATGAGCAGTTCTTC.

The chain couples TRBV10-1 to TRBJ2-2; D is unclear. The germline V and J ends were trimmed by 6 bases and 8 bases, with 10 bases remaining between them. The CDR3 totals 12 residues. The germline V gene has CDR1 WNHNN and CDR2 SYGVQD (reference sequence). The CDR3 here is CASRHPSGELFF. CDR3 DNA: TGCGCCAGCAGACACCCATCTGGGGAGCTGTTTTTT.

The V and J genes are TRBV3-1 (or the pseudogene TRBV3-2) and TRBJ2-1; 8 bases agree with TRBD2. Germline V gene sequence: CDR1 LGHDT, CDR2 YNNKEL (reference sequence). This CDR3 is 17 amino acids long. J was trimmed by 7 bases and V by 0 bases; bases with no gene match: 11. The CDR3 DNA reads as TGTGCCAGCAGCCAAGAGCACGGGAGGGCCGGGGGAAATGAGCAGTTCTTC. It codes for CASSQEHGRAGGNEQFF.

The chain uses TRBV3-1 (or the pseudogene TRBV3-2) and TRBJ2-7; TRBD2 agrees at 10 bases. V dropped 0 bases and J dropped 5; count of bases not matched to a gene: 7. The CDR3 sequence is 16 residues long. Germline CDR1 reads LGHDT; CDR2 reads YNNKEL (reference sequence). CDR3 bases: TGTGCCAGCAGCCAAGATCCTAGCGGGAGTCTCGACGAGCAGTACTTC. It codes for CASSQDPSGSLDEQYF.

The genes are TRBV6-5 and TRBJ2-1; maybe TRBD2 (6 bases). With 5 bases removed from V and 4 bases from J, the gap between germline ends came to 15 bases. The CDR3 loop spans 15 amino acids. CDR1 MNHEY and CDR2 SVGAGI come from the germline V gene. CDR3 in amino acids: CASSPPGGIYNEQFF. Written as DNA, the CDR3 is TGTGCCAGCAGTCCCCCCGGCGGGATTTACAATGAGCAGTTCTTC.

The chain employs TRBV18 and TRBJ1-1; unclear D gene. This CDR3 contains 15 residues. V gave up 3 bases and J gave up 1 base, with 12 bases separating them. CDR1 and CDR2 from the germline V gene are KGHSH and LQKENI. CDR3 bases: TGTGCCAGCTCACCCAAAGAGGGAGGGAACACTGAAGCTTTCTTT. The encoded protein is CASSPKEGGNTEAFF.